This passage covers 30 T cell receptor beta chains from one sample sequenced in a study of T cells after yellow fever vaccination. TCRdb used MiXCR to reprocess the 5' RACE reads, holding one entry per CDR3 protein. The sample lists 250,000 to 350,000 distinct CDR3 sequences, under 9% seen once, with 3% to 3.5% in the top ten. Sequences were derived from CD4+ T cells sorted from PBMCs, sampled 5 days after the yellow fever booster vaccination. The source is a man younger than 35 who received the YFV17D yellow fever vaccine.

CDR3: CASSLIPGYTGELFF. DNA for the CDR3: TGTGCCAGCAGCTTAATCCCGGGTTACACCGGGGAGCTGTTTTTT. The J gene is TRBJ2-2, the V gene TRBV7-3; D remains unclear. The V gene's germline CDR1 is SGHTA and CDR2 FQGTGA. The CDR3 sequence is 15 residues long. Between the trimmed V and J ends, which lost 1 base and 3 bases, there was a span of 9 bases.

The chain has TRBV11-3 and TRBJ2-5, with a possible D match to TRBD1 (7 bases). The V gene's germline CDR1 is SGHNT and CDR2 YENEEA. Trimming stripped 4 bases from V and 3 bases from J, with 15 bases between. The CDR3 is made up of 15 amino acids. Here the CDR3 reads CASSSGGSREETQYF. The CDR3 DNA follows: TGTGCCAGCAGCTCAGGGGGGTCTAGGGAAGAGACCCAGTACTTC.

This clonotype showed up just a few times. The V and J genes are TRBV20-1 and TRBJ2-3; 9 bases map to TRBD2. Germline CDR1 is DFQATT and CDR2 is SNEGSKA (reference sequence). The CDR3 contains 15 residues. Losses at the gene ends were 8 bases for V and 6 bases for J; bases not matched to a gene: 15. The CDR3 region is CSRPRVAGARDTQYF. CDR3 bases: TGCAGTCGCCCTCGGGTAGCGGGGGCGAGGGATACGCAGTATTTT.

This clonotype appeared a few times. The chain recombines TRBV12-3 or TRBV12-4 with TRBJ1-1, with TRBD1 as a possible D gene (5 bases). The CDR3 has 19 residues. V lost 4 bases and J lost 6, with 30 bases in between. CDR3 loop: CASSSRARRGSAINAEAFF. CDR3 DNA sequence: TGTGCCAGCAGTTCAAGGGCGAGACGGGGCTCGGCGATCAACGCTGAAGCTTTCTTT.

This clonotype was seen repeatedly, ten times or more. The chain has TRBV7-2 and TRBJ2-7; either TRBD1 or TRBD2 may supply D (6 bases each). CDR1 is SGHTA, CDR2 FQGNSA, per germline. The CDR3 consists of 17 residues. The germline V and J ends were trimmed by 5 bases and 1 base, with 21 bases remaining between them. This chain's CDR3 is CASSIYYGGSISYEQYF. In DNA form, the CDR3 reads TGTGCCAGCAGCATATACTACGGGGGCTCCATTTCCTACGAGCAGTACTTC.

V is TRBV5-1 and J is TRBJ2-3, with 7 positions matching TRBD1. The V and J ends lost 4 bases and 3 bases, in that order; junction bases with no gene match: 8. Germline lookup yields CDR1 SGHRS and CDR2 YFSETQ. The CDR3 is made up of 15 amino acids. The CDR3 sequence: CASSGKRGQTDTQYF. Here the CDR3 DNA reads TGCGCCAGCAGCGGGAAGAGGGGGCAGACAGATACGCAGTATTTT.

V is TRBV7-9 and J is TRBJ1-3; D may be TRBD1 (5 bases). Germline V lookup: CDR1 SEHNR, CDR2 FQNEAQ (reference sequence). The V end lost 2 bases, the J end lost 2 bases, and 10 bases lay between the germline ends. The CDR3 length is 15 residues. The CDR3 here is CASSLRGGAGNTIYF. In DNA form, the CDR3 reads TGTGCCAGCAGCTTAAGAGGAGGGGCTGGAAACACCATATATTTT.

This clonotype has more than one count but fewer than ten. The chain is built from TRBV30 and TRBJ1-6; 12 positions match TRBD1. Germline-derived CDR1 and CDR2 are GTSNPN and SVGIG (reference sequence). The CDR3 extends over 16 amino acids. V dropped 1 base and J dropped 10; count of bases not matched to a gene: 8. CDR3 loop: CAWSAVPGQGASPLHF. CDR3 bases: TGTGCCTGGAGTGCCGTTCCGGGACAGGGGGCCTCACCCCTCCACTTT.

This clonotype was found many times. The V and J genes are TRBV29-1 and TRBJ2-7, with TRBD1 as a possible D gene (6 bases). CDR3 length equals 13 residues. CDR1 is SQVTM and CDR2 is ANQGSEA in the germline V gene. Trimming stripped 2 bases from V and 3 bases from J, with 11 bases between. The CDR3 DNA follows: TGCAGCGTTGAAAAGGACAGCAACTACGAGCAGTACTTC. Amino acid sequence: CSVEKDSNYEQYF.

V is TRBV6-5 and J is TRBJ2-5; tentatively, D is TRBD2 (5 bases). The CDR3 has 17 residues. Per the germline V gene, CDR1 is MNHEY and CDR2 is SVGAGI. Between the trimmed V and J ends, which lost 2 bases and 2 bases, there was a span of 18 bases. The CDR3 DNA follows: TGTGCCAGCAGTTACAGGAGGAACGGACCACAACAAGAGACCCAGTACTTC. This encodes CASSYRRNGPQQETQYF.

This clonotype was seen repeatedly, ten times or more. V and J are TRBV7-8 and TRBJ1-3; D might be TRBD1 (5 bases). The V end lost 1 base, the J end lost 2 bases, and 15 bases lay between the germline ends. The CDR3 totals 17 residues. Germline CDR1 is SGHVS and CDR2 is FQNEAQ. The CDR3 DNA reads TGTGCCAGCAGCTTAGACGGGCGGGGGTGGACTGGAAACACCATATATTTT. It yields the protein CASSLDGRGWTGNTIYF.

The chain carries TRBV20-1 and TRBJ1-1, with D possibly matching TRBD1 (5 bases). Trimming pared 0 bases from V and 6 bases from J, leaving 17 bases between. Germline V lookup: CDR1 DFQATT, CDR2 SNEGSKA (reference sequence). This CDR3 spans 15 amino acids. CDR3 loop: CSARDSRGPGAEAFF. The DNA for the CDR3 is TGCAGTGCTAGAGATTCGCGGGGCCCCGGGGCTGAAGCTTTCTTT.

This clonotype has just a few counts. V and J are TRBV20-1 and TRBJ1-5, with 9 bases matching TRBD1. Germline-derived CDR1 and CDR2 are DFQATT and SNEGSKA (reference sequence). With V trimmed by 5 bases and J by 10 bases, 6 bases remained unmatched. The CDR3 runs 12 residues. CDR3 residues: CSAGDRDIPQHF. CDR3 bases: TGCAGTGCTGGGGACAGGGATATTCCCCAGCATTTT.

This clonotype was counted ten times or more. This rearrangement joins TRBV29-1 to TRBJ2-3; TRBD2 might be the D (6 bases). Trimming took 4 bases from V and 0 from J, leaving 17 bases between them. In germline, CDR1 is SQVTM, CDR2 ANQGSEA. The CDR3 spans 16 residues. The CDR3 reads CSVAQPGGASTDTQYF. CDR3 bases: TGCAGCGTTGCCCAGCCAGGCGGGGCTAGCACAGATACGCAGTATTTT.

CDR3 residues: CASSLAPVQETQYF. CDR3 sequence (DNA): TGTGCCAGCAGCTTAGCGCCGGTACAAGAGACCCAGTACTTC. The V gene is TRBV7-2, the J gene TRBJ2-5; D gene ambiguous. This CDR3 has 14 amino acids. The ends were cut back, 0 bases at V and 2 bases at J, with 7 bases in the middle. Germline V CDR1 and CDR2: SGHTA, FQGNSA.

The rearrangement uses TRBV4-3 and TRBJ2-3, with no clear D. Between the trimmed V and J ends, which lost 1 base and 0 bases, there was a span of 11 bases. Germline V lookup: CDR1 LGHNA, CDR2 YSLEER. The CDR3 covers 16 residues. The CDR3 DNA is TGCGCCAGCAGCCAAGCAGTCGGCGGAAGCACAGATACGCAGTATTTT. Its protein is CASSQAVGGSTDTQYF.

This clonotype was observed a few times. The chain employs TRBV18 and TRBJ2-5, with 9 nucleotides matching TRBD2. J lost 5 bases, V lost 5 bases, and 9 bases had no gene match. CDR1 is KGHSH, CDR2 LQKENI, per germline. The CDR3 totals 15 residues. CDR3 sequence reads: CASSSRLAVLETQYF. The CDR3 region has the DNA TGTGCCAGCTCATCACGACTAGCGGTCTTGGAGACCCAGTACTTC.

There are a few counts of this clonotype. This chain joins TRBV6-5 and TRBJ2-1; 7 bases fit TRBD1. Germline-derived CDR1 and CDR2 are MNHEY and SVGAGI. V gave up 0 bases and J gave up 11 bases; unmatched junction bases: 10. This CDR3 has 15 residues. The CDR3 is CASSYSTMSDRKQFF. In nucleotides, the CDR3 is TGTGCCAGCAGTTACTCGACAATGTCGGACAGGAAGCAGTTCTTC.

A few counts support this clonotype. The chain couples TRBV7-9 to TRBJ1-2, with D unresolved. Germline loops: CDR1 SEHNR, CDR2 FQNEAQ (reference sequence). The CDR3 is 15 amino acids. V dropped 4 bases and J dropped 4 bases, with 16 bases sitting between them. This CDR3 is CASSSPTRGTYGYTF. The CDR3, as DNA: TGTGCCAGCAGCTCCCCTACGAGAGGCACCTATGGCTACACCTTC.

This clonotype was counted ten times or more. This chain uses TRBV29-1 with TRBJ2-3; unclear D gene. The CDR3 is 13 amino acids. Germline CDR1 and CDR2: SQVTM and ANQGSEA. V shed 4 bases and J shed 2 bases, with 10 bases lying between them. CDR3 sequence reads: CSVGRILTDTQYF. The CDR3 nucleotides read TGCAGCGTTGGGCGGATCCTCACAGATACGCAGTATTTT.

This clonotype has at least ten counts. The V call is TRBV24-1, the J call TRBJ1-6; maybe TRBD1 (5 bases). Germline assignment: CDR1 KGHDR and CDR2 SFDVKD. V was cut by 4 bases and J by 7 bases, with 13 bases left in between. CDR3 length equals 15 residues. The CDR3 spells CATSDSGTANSPLHF. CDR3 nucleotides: TGTGCCACCAGTGACTCCGGGACGGCAAATTCACCCCTCCACTTT.

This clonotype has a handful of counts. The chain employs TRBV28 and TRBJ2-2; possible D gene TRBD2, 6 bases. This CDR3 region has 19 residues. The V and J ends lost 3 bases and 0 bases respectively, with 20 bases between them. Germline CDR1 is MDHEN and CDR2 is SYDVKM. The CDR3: CASSFGTSVFNANTGELFF. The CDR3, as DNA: TGTGCCAGCAGTTTTGGGACTTCAGTTTTCAACGCGAACACCGGGGAGCTGTTTTTT.

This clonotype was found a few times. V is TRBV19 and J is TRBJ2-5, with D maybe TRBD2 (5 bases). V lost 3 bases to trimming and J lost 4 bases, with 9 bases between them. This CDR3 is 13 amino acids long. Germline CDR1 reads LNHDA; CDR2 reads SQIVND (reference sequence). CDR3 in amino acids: CASSIQGGETQYF. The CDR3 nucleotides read TGTGCCAGTAGTATTCAAGGAGGAGAGACCCAGTACTTC.

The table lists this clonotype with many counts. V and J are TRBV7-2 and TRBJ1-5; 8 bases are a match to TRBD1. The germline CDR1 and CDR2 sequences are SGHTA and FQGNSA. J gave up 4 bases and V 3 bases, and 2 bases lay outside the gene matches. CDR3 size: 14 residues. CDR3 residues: CASSFRQGNQPQHF. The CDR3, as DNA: TGTGCCAGCAGCTTCAGACAGGGGAATCAGCCCCAGCATTTT. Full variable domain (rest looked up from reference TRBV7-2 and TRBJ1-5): GAGVSQSPSNKVTEKGKDVELRCDPISGHTALYWYRQSLGQGLEFLIYFQGNSAPDKSGLPSDRFSAERTGGSVSTLTIQRTQQEDSAVYLCASSFRQGNQPQHFGDGTRLSIL.

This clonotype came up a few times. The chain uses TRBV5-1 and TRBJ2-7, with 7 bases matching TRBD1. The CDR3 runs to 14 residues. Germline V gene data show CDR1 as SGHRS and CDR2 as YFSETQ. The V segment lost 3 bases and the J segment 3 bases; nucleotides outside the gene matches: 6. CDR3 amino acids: CASSYRGEGYEQYF. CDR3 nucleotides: TGCGCCAGCAGCTACAGGGGAGAAGGCTACGAGCAGTACTTC.

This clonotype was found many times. As DNA, the CDR3 is TGTGCCAGCAGCTTAACGGCGACACGCACCCAGGGCAATGAGCAGTTCTTC. The encoded protein is CASSLTATRTQGNEQFF. The chain is built from TRBV7-3 and TRBJ2-1; D perhaps matches TRBD1 (5 bases). Germline-derived CDR1 and CDR2 are SGHTA and FQGTGA. V lost 0 bases and J 6 bases, leaving 18 bases between the germline ends. The CDR3 runs to 17 residues.

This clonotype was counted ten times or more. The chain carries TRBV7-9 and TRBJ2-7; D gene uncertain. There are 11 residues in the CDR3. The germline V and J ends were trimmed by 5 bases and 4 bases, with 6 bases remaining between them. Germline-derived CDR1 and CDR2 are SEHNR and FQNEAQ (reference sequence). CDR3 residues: CASSPSYEQYF. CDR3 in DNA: TGTGCCAGCAGCCCTTCTTACGAGCAGTACTTC.

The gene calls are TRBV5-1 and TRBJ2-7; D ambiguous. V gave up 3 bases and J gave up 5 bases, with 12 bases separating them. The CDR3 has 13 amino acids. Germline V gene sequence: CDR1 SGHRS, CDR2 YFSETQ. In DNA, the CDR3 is TGCGCCAGCAGCTGGCAACGGCCGGACGAGCAGTACTTC. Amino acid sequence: CASSWQRPDEQYF.

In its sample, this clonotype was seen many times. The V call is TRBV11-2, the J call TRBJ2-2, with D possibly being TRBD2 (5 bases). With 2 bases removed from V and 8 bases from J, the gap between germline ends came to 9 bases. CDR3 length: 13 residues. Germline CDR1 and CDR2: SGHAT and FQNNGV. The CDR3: CASSLRRTGELFF. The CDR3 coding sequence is TGTGCCAGCAGCTTACGACGGACTGGGGAGCTGTTTTTT.

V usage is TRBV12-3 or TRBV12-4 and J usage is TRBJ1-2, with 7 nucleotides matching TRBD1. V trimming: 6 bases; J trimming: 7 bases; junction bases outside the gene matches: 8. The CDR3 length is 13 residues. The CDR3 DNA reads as TGTGCCAGCAGCAGAGACAGGGAAGGTGGCTACACCTTC. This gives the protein CASSRDREGGYTF.